This T cell receptor (beta chain) was retrieved from a study of PD-L1 blockade in urothelial cancer (dated by TCRdb to about 2017). For the wider study: Therapy was started in about 2014 for all patients, and atezolizumab 1,200 mg was administered intravenously every 3 weeks. About 90% of the roughly 29 patients were identified as males with urothelial cancer of bladder origin, and a prior smoking history was reported by 18 of 29 patients. An ECOG performance status of 0 or 1 was recorded for the patients, and 0 to 3 prior chemotherapy regimens had been received by the patients. Blood samples were analyzed at 3 weeks after treatment start (second dose) and at 6 weeks after treatment start. Blood samples gave a median of about 150,000 T cells and approximately 80,000 unique TCRs, with a median clonality of around 0.074. An exploratory multi-omic analysis was conducted of the somatic, immune and clinical correlates of response to PD-L1 blockade with atezolizumab in urothelial cancer. Pretreatment tumor samples and matched peripheral blood, collected serially before and after atezolizumab treatment, underwent TCR sequencing. Durable clinical benefit was defined as a progression-free survival longer than 6 months, and TCR features were additionally tested against progression-free survival and overall survival. Whole exome sequencing and RNA sequencing of pretreatment tumors were performed alongside TCR sequencing in the same patients. Several patients reached durable clinical benefit, while some 21 patients did not. Twenty-nine patients had pretreatment blood TCR-seq, about 24 had at least one posttreatment blood collection, and about 24 had tumor TCR-seq. General conclusions and limits of the study: Improved progression-free and overall survival was associated with having pretreatment peripheral blood TCR clonality below the median. Because of the small sample size (n ≈ 29) and the many exploratory analyses performed, the results are intended to be regarded as hypothesis-generating. Among patients with durable benefit, tumor-associated TCR clones showed greater expansion in peripheral blood 3 weeks after treatment started (n ≈ 21, p = 0.022).

The time point label, as the study defines it: pretreatment peripheral blood. The cohort included about 29 patients with locally advanced or metastatic urothelial carcinoma who were treated at Memorial Sloan Kettering on a trial protocol. Peripheral blood mononuclear cells were collected pretreatment and during treatment, at between 1 and 8 total time points per patient. The Qiagen DNeasy Blood extraction kit was used to purify genomic DNA from total PBMCs and tumor samples. PBMCs were collected pretreatment and during treatment, and were isolated and stored as previously described. Each PCR received spiked-in synthetic TCR analog templates so that absolute template abundance could be estimated from read counts. The immunoSEQ assay was used to amplify TCRbeta CDR3 regions from genomic DNA with bias-controlled V and J gene primers. Rearranged TCRbeta segments were sequenced at approximately 20X coverage. As for the authors' bioinformatics: Sequencing errors were corrected by clustering and CDR3s were annotated against IMGT to assign V, D and J genes. Only productive TCRbeta rearrangements were used in downstream analyses, excluding out-of-frame or stop-codon sequences. To compute clonality, Shannon entropy was normalized by the log of the number of unique productive sequences and then subtracted from one. Fisher's exact test with Benjamini-Hochberg correction, using a cutoff of adjusted p below 0.01, was how clones that differed between time points or between blood and tumor were identified. The table comes from immuneACCESS by way of TCRdb, which keeps in-frame sequences with V and J called. Part of the clones is missing from these tables; in studies checked, under half for an unresolved V gene and the rest for unknown reasons. The V and J calls and clone size are taken from that table; D and trimming were inferred from the DNA. This sample comprises 98,000 or so clones, around 89% of them detected only once. The ten biggest clones cover around 1.5% of the sample.

V drops 3 bases and J drops 0 bases, leaving 9 bases in between. CDR3 length: 15 amino acids, cysteine to phenylalanine. Only the CDR3 region is kept as DNA, spanning 45 bases read in frame from base 1. From a lookup of the germline V gene, CDR1 and CDR2 are MDHEN and SYDVKM. A note on this clone: What antigen it recognizes has not been identified. No per-base quality is available; no much larger clone lies one base away.

Source: PBMCs, taken around atezolizumab (anti-PD-L1) treatment. The sequence joins TRBV28 to TRBJ2-4, with TRBD1 as a weak D call on 5 bases. This clonotype was sampled from a man aged 60 to 69 with urothelial cancer. Read as DNA, the sequence is TGTGCCAGCAGTTTGTCACAGGTAGCCAAAAACATTCAGTACTTC. It specifies CASSLSQVAKNIQYF.